A selection of T cell receptor beta chains follows, all from one sample in a study of PD-1 blockade in classical Hodgkin lymphoma. Data came from immunoSEQ multiplex PCR; TCRdb stores just in-frame clones and leaves some out. The table lists approximately 110,000 clones, over 85% of them singletons. Sample: peripheral blood mononuclear cells (PBMCs), taken before the fourth cycle of nivolumab. These receptors originate from a human donor with classical Hodgkin lymphoma. Each CDR3 is given with its conserved first and last residue. Clone size is shown for a subset of rows, as once, few, many or a class of expanded clone.

v_gene | abundance | CDR3aa
TRBV27 | . | CASSSSRGAVKQYF
TRBV5-8 | once | CASSPSPGQGAHFVQPQHF
TRBV6-1 | . | CARTEYKNYGYTF
TRBV10-1 | . | CASSESGGATDTQYF
TRBV5-6 | . | CASSLAGRTYEQYF
TRBV7-8 | . | CASSREQGAYNQPQHF
TRBV11-2 | . | CASSQFVGTVSYEQYF
TRBV5-1 | . | CASSLGDREAETQYF
TRBV2 | once | CASSDSWGLAGSLGTQYF
TRBV6-1 | . | CASSQTGGETEAFF
TRBV21-1 | . | CARPGQGSYEQYF
TRBV12-5 | . | CASGLWTGVNTEAFF
TRBV27 | . | CASSLGTGVGQPQHF
TRBV30 | . | CAYGLAGGRTDTQYF
TRBV19 | . | CASSMAQGRYEQYF
TRBV6-5 | . | CASSYRGGVGPEQFF
TRBV18 | . | CASSRDKNTEAFF
TRBV19 | . | CASSWASGSLIGPYEQYF
TRBV30 | . | CAWNEGGRANEQFF
TRBV19 | . | CASNPSRGYYEQYF
TRBV7-7 | . | CASSPSGGAEQYF
TRBV14 | . | CASSQVAGGRANEQFF
TRBV4-3 | . | CASSQDNGQPQHF
TRBV4-1 | few | CASSRPSGRIDNEQFF
TRBV10-3 | . | CAISEAGGQETQYF
TRBV6-1 | . | CASRSHDSGNTIYF
TRBV7-9 | . | CASSTGGFTVDTQYF
TRBV28 | . | CASRAGRGKGANYGYTF
TRBV7-2 | few | CASSLDGAGRSGGYTF
TRBV6-5 | . | CASSYWGYGYTF
TRBV18 | . | CASSPQLAGVSYNEQFF
TRBV2 | few | CATGGDLNTEAFF
TRBV5-1 | . | CASSSGREFTDTQYF
TRBV27 | . | CASRGGGTDGYTF
TRBV12-5 | . | CASGLLEARETQYF
TRBV5-1 | . | CTSSPRTDRAGEQYF
TRBV6-5 | once | CASSPGLSGANVLTF
TRBV9 | . | CASSVGVSSDTQYF
TRBV2 | . | CASITGFNIRETQYF
TRBV7-2 | . | CASTLGGEGEQYF
TRBV29-1 | once | CSVGSGRQPQHF
TRBV4-1 | once | CASSHDPRTANEKLFF
TRBV7-4 | . | CASSLSPGAEGEKLFF
TRBV10-3 | . | CAISESGISSYEQYF
TRBV5-4 | . | CASSVPGLAGTTDTQYF
TRBV7-2 | . | CASSFPVGRYPGSYNEQFF
TRBV5-1 | . | CASSFWGQVAGYNEQFF
TRBV7-2 | . | CASSSELAGGGNEQFF
TRBV5-6 | . | CASSFSDSLIYGYTF
TRBV5-1 | once | CASSLGPIVDYGYTF
TRBV7-9 | . | CAITKRDTSNYGYTF
TRBV14 | . | CASSQDMTATTNEKLFF
TRBV28 | once | CASSLGDRSNQPQHF
TRBV6-5 | . | CASSYFRSSYEQYF
TRBV16 | . | CASSQEGTGNTIYF
TRBV29-1 | . | CSVEKGMNTEAFF